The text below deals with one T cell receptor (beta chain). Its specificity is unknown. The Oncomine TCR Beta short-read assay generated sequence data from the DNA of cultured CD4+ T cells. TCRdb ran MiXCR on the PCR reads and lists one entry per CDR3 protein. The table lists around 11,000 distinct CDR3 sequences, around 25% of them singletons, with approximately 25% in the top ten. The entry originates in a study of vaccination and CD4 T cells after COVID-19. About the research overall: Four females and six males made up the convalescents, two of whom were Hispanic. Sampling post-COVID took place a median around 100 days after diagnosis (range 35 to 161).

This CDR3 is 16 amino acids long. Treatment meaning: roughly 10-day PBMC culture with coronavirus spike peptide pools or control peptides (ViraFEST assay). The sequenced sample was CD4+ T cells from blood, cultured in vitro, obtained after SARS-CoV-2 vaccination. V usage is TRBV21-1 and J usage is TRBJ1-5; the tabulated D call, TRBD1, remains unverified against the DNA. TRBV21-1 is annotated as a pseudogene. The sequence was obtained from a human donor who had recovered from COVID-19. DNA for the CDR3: TGTGCCAGCAGCAAAGAGGCAGGGGTTAGCAATCAGCCCCAGCATTTT. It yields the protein CASSKEAGVSNQPQHF.